The rows below give T cell receptor beta chains drawn from one sample of a study of control samples from healthy donors and cancer patients. The method was immunoSEQ multiplex PCR; TCRdb's version includes in-frame clones alone and lacks a portion of them. Here the sample spans approximately 170,000 clones, almost 90% being singletons. Input material: blood. The receptors shown here come from a woman in her 30s in good health. Each CDR3 is given with its conserved first and last residue. D genes are given only for firm matches. Rows may omit the clone size; those that give it use once, few, many or a size class.

J	size	V	D	CDR3	DNA
TRBJ1-1	NA	TRBV11-2	NA	CASSEAFF	TGTGCCAGCAGCGAAGCTTTCTTT
TRBJ2-3	NA	TRBV28	NA	CASSLVGGAVADTQYF	TGTGCCAGCAGTTTAGTTGGGGGTGCTGTTGCAGATACGCAGTATTTT
TRBJ1-5	NA	TRBV2	TRBD1	CASTRQGAGDQPQHF	TGTGCCAGCACCAGGCAGGGGGCAGGGGATCAGCCCCAGCATTTT
TRBJ1-1	NA	TRBV28	NA	CASVDRKAKNTEAFF	TGTGCCAGCGTTGACCGAAAAGCTAAGAACACTGAAGCTTTCTTT
TRBJ2-3	NA	TRBV11-3	TRBD2	CASSQGTSGSTDTQYF	TGTGCCAGCAGCCAAGGGACTAGCGGAAGCACAGATACGCAGTATTTT
TRBJ1-6	few	TRBV27	TRBD1	CASSLEGQTNSPLHF	TGTGCCAGCAGTTTAGAGGGACAGACAAATTCACCCCTCCACTTT
TRBJ2-3	NA	TRBV3-1/TRBV3-2	TRBD2	CASSQTSGRIDTQYF	TGTGCCAGCAGCCAAACTAGCGGGAGGATAGATACGCAGTATTTT
TRBJ1-4	NA	TRBV2	NA	CASSETVPNEKLFF	TGTGCCAGCAGTGAGACAGTTCCTAATGAAAAACTGTTTTTT
TRBJ2-1	once	TRBV2	NA	CASTTENSYNEQFF	TGTGCCAGCACAACGGAAAACTCCTACAATGAGCAGTTCTTC
TRBJ2-4	NA	TRBV19	NA	CASSIPTGLAKNIQYF	TGTGCCAGTAGTATTCCGACAGGATTAGCCAAAAACATTCAGTACTTC
TRBJ2-2	NA	TRBV30	NA	CAWSPLGAATGELFF	TGTGCCTGGAGTCCCCTGGGGGCAGCCACCGGGGAGCTGTTTTTT
TRBJ1-1	NA	TRBV28	NA	CASSLFETENTEAFF	TGTGCCAGCAGTTTGTTTGAGACAGAGAACACTGAAGCTTTCTTT
TRBJ2-3	NA	TRBV21-1	NA	CASSKALSTDTQYF	TGTGCCAGCAGCAAAGCTCTATCAACAGATACGCAGTATTTT
TRBJ2-2	NA	TRBV30	NA	CAWSVLDLNTGELFF	TGTGCCTGGAGTGTACTGGACTTAAACACCGGGGAGCTGTTTTTT
TRBJ1-5	NA	TRBV27	NA	CASKRGVDSNQPQHF	TGTGCCAGCAAACGGGGGGTGGATAGCAATCAGCCCCAGCATTTT
TRBJ1-1	NA	TRBV3-1/TRBV3-2	NA	CASSQGSRDTIYVTRTFF	TGTGCCAGCAGCCAAGGAAGCAGGGACACCATTTACGTCACGCGAACTTTCTTT
TRBJ1-2	NA	TRBV5-8	NA	CANPKGNRLYGYTF	TGTGCCAACCCCAAGGGGAACAGACTCTATGGCTACACCTTC
TRBJ2-1	NA	TRBV27	NA	CASSNPGRGKGGQFF	TGTGCCAGCAGTAACCCGGGACGGGGCAAGGGGGGGCAGTTCTTC
TRBJ1-4	NA	TRBV27	NA	CASRGQAGANEKLFF	TGTGCCAGCAGGGGGCAGGCCGGAGCTAATGAAAAACTGTTTTTT
TRBJ2-7	NA	TRBV6-5	NA	CASSPRDSYEQYF	TGTGCCAGCAGTCCCCGGGACTCCTACGAGCAGTACTTC
TRBJ2-1	NA	TRBV9	TRBD2	CASRSGTYNEQFF	TGTGCCAGCAGGAGCGGGACCTACAATGAGCAGTTCTTC
TRBJ1-1	once	TRBV5-1	NA	CASSLAGDTRRTEAFF	TGCGCCAGCAGCTTGGCCGGGGACACACGCCGCACTGAAGCTTTCTTT
TRBJ1-1	NA	TRBV2	NA	CASMAAQYAEAFF	TGTGCCAGCATGGCGGCTCAGTATGCTGAAGCTTTCTTT
TRBJ2-7	NA	TRBV19	NA	CASPSRGPNEQYF	TGTGCCAGTCCCTCACGTGGGCCGAACGAGCAGTACTTC
TRBJ1-3	NA	TRBV4-1	NA	CASSPKGSSGNTIYF	TGCGCCAGCAGCCCAAAAGGAAGCTCTGGAAACACCATATATTTT
TRBJ2-5	NA	TRBV9	TRBD2	CASRGGLAEKETQYF	TGTGCCAGCAGGGGAGGACTAGCGGAGAAAGAGACCCAGTACTTC
TRBJ1-5	NA	TRBV6-2/TRBV6-3	NA	CASSGQSGEQPQHF	TGTGCCAGCAGTGGACAGTCGGGAGAACAGCCCCAGCATTTT
TRBJ1-2	NA	TRBV30	TRBD1	CAWSTNRGFYGYTF	TGTGCCTGGAGTACGAACAGGGGATTTTATGGCTACACCTTC
TRBJ1-2	NA	TRBV29-1	NA	CSAYFSGYGYTF	TGCAGCGCTTATTTTAGCGGGTATGGCTACACCTTC
TRBJ2-2	NA	TRBV29-1	NA	CSVAGRPGGELFF	TGCAGCGTCGCCGGACGGCCTGGCGGGGAGCTGTTTTTT
TRBJ1-5	NA	TRBV20-1	NA	CSASLFGSNQPQHF	TGCAGTGCTAGTCTCTTCGGTAGCAATCAGCCCCAGCATTTT
TRBJ2-1	NA	TRBV20-1	NA	CSAEDGEQFF	TGCAGTGCCGAGGACGGCGAGCAGTTCTTC
TRBJ1-3	NA	TRBV25-1	NA	CASSGLSGIYSGNTIYF	TGTGCCAGCAGTGGTTTGTCAGGGATATACTCTGGAAACACCATATATTTT
TRBJ2-7	NA	TRBV10-3	NA	CATERDYEQYF	TGTGCCACCGAGAGGGACTACGAGCAGTACTTC
TRBJ2-1	NA	TRBV15	TRBD1	CATSEDRGPGYYNEQFF	TGTGCCACCAGCGAGGACAGGGGACCGGGCTACTACAATGAGCAGTTCTTC
TRBJ2-2	NA	TRBV11-2	TRBD2	CASRSPGLANGELFF	TGTGCCAGCAGATCCCCGGGACTAGCGAACGGGGAGCTGTTTTTT
TRBJ1-2	NA	TRBV19	NA	CASSRAELYGYTF	TGTGCCAGTAGTAGGGCAGAGCTCTATGGCTACACCTTC
TRBJ2-7	NA	TRBV24-1	NA	CATSDSGRDYEQYF	TGTGCCACCAGTGATTCGGGGCGGGACTACGAGCAGTACTTC
TRBJ2-2	NA	TRBV14	TRBD2	CASSQALQGGGQHGELFF	TGTGCCAGCAGCCAAGCCCTCCAGGGCGGGGGGCAGCACGGGGAGCTGTTTTTT
TRBJ2-7	NA	TRBV27	NA	CASSLRGGTWGYEQYF	TGTGCCAGCAGTTTAAGAGGGGGGACTTGGGGCTACGAGCAGTACTTC
TRBJ2-5	NA	TRBV5-6	TRBD2	CASSFKAGGPETQYF	TGTGCCAGCAGCTTTAAAGCGGGGGGGCCAGAGACCCAGTACTTC
TRBJ2-3	NA	TRBV3-1/TRBV3-2	TRBD2	CASSQVGLAGGGNTQYF	TGTGCCAGCAGCCAAGTGGGACTAGCGGGGGGCGGGAATACGCAGTATTTT
TRBJ2-1	NA	TRBV29-1	NA	CSHGRSYNEQFF	TGCAGCCACGGACGCAGCTACAATGAGCAGTTCTTC
TRBJ1-6	NA	TRBV19	NA	CASSIGGSNNSPLHF	TGTGCCAGTAGTATAGGGGGAAGTAATAATTCACCCCTCCACTTT
TRBJ1-1	NA	TRBV21-1	NA	CASSQGDGMTPGGEAFF	TGTGCCAGCAGCCAAGGGGACGGCATGACCCCGGGAGGTGAAGCTTTCTTT
TRBJ1-2	NA	TRBV5-4	NA	CASSPDRSYGYTF	TGTGCCAGCAGCCCTGACAGGAGCTATGGCTACACCTTC
TRBJ2-1	NA	TRBV27	TRBD2	CASAGTSAYNEQFF	TGTGCCAGCGCCGGGACTAGCGCTTACAATGAGCAGTTCTTC
TRBJ2-5	NA	TRBV3-1/TRBV3-2	NA	CASTRWGDETQYF	TGTGCCAGCACGCGCTGGGGGGATGAGACCCAGTACTTC
TRBJ2-3	NA	TRBV10-3	NA	CAITRRLVPSDTQYF	TGTGCCATCACCAGAAGACTAGTTCCCTCAGATACGCAGTATTTT
TRBJ1-2	NA	TRBV23-1	NA	CASSQSKRSATDGYTF	TGCGCCAGCAGTCAATCGAAGCGGAGTGCTACTGATGGCTACACCTTC